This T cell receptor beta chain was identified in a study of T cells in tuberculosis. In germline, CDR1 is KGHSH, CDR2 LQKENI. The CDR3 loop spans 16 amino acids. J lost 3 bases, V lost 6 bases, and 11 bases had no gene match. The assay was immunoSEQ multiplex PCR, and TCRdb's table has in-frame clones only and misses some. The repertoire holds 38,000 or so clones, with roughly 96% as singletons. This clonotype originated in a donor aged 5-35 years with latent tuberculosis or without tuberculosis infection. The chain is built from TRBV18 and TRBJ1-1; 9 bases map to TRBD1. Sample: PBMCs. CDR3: CASSPGQGGPYTEAFF. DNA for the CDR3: TGTGCCAGCTCTCCGGGACAGGGAGGCCCTTACACTGAAGCTTTCTTT. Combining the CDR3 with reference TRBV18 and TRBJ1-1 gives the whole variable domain NAGVMQNPRHLVRRRGQEARLRCSPMKGHSHVYWYRQLPEEGLKFMVYLQKENIIDESGMPKERFSAEFPKEGPSILRIQQVVRGDSAAYFCASSPGQGGPYTEAFFGQGTRLTVV.